This is a list of T cell receptor beta chains from one sample in a study of cytomegalovirus exposure and HLA in healthy donors. TCRdb keeps only in-frame clones here, not all; method: immunoSEQ multiplex PCR. This sample yields some 180,000 clones, of which roughly 80% are seen a single time; approximately 2.6% belongs to the top ten. The sample comprised PBMCs. These receptors all stem from a female donor in good health and CMV-seronegative. The CDR3 runs from the conserved cysteine through the conserved F or W. The D gene is left open where the match is weak. Where a row states a size, it is once, few, many or the class of an expanded clone; other rows omit it.

size,J,D,V,CDR3,DNA
-,TRBJ2-7,TRBD2,TRBV5-1,CASSLNQLAGGVSYEQYF,TGCGCCAGCAGCTTGAACCAACTAGCGGGGGGGGTTTCCTACGAGCAGTACTTC
-,TRBJ2-1,-,TRBV2,CASSGTGTNYDSEQFF,TGTGCCAGCAGTGGGACCGGGACAAATTACGATAGTGAGCAGTTCTTC
-,TRBJ2-3,TRBD2,TRBV29-1,CSVEVASGTNTDTQYF,TGCAGCGTTGAGGTTGCTAGCGGGACCAACACAGATACGCAGTATTTT
-,TRBJ1-5,TRBD1,TRBV7-9,CSSSLQGDNQPQHF,TGTTCCAGCAGCTTACAGGGGGACAATCAGCCCCAGCATTTT
-,TRBJ2-7,TRBD2,TRBV4-3,CASSQFLHGTSGSYEQYF,TGCGCCAGCAGCCAATTCCTACACGGGACTAGCGGTTCCTACGAGCAGTACTTC
-,TRBJ2-7,TRBD1,TRBV9,CASSPNPGTGSYEQYF,TGTGCCAGCAGCCCTAATCCCGGGACAGGAAGCTACGAGCAGTACTTC
-,TRBJ1-5,-,TRBV9,CASSVEGTVQPQHF,TGTGCCAGCAGCGTGGAGGGTACGGTTCAGCCCCAGCATTTT
-,TRBJ2-7,-,TRBV27,CASSLLYRVGEQYF,TGTGCCAGCAGTTTACTTTACAGGGTAGGGGAGCAGTACTTC
-,TRBJ2-3,-,TRBV7-3,CASSLHWAGALEDTQYF,TGTGCCAGCAGCTTACACTGGGCGGGGGCGCTGGAAGATACGCAGTATTTT
-,TRBJ1-3,-,TRBV14,CASSARGSGNTIYF,TGTGCCAGCAGCGCCCGGGGGTCTGGAAACACCATATATTTT
-,TRBJ1-2,TRBD1,TRBV9,CASSSRQGFYGYTF,TGTGCCAGCAGCTCTCGACAGGGCTTTTATGGCTACACCTTC
-,TRBJ2-3,-,TRBV27,CASSLFAGTGTDTQYF,TGTGCCAGCAGTTTATTCGCGGGGACGGGCACAGATACGCAGTATTTT
-,TRBJ1-4,-,TRBV29-1,CSVGQGNEKLFF,TGCAGCGTTGGGCAGGGTAATGAAAAACTGTTTTTT
few,TRBJ2-7,-,TRBV28,CASSFMGSTYEQYF,TGTGCCAGCAGTTTTATGGGGAGCACCTACGAGCAGTACTTC
-,TRBJ2-5,TRBD1,TRBV7-9,CSSSPRGNGAVQETQYF,TGTTCCAGCAGCCCCAGGGGGAATGGGGCAGTCCAAGAGACCCAGTACTTC
-,TRBJ2-1,-,TRBV6-6,CASSKRNPPGNEQFF,TGTGCCAGCAGTAAGCGGAACCCGCCGGGCAATGAGCAGTTCTTC
-,TRBJ2-1,TRBD2,TRBV9,CASSPARGTSGYNEQFF,TGTGCCAGCAGCCCCGCGAGGGGGACTAGCGGTTACAATGAGCAGTTCTTC
-,TRBJ1-3,-,TRBV6-1,CASRTAFSGNAIYF,TGTGCCAGCAGAACAGCCTTCTCTGGAAACGCCATATATTTT
few,TRBJ2-7,-,TRBV5-1,CASSLEPGDNYEQYF,TGCGCCAGCAGCTTGGAGCCCGGAGATAATTACGAGCAGTACTTC
once,TRBJ2-3,-,TRBV5-1,CASSLFGSEGADTQYF,TGCGCCAGCAGCTTGTTCGGCAGCGAGGGCGCAGATACGCAGTATTTT
few,TRBJ1-4,TRBD1,TRBV7-9,CASSRTGGHEKLFF,TGTGCCAGCAGCCGGACAGGGGGCCATGAAAAACTGTTTTTT
once,TRBJ2-7,TRBD2,TRBV7-6,CASSLGTSLHEQYF,TGTGCCAGCAGCTTAGGGACTAGCTTACACGAGCAGTACTTC
-,TRBJ2-3,TRBD2,TRBV5-4,CASSLSAGGLTDTQYF,TGTGCCAGCAGCTTGTCAGCGGGGGGCCTCACAGATACGCAGTATTTT
once,TRBJ1-4,-,TRBV6-5,CASSYSLANEKLFF,TGCGCCAGCAGTTACTCACTCGCGAATGAAAAACTGTTTTTT
-,TRBJ2-7,TRBD1,TRBV6-5,CASRAGTGSYEQYF,TGTGCCAGCAGGGCCGGGACAGGTTCCTACGAGCAGTACTTC
-,TRBJ1-4,TRBD1,TRBV5-1,CASSLGPGQGIEKLFF,TGCGCCAGCAGCTTGGGGCCGGGACAGGGGATTGAAAAACTGTTTTTT
few,TRBJ2-5,-,TRBV11-3,CASSPANGGQETQYF,TGTGCCAGCAGCCCAGCTAATGGCGGCCAAGAGACCCAGTACTTC
few,TRBJ2-1,TRBD2,TRBV18,CASSLPSGRFSNEQFF,TGTGCCAGCTCCCTTCCTAGCGGGAGATTCTCCAATGAGCAGTTCTTC
-,TRBJ1-4,-,TRBV7-9,CASRRVGSANEKLFF,TGTGCCAGCAGGCGGGTGGGCTCGGCTAATGAAAAACTGTTTTTT
-,TRBJ2-1,-,TRBV6-1,CASRLVTSSYNEQFF,TGTGCCAGCAGGCTGGTAACTAGCTCCTACAATGAGCAGTTCTTC
-,TRBJ2-3,-,TRBV30,CACQRGVYVDTQYF,TGTGCCTGTCAACGAGGAGTTTATGTGGATACGCAGTATTTT
-,TRBJ1-2,-,TRBV5-4,CASSLGGNYGYTF,TGTGCCAGCAGCTTAGGCGGCAACTATGGCTACACCTTC
-,TRBJ1-2,-,TRBV19,CASSISPGSNYGYTF,TGTGCCAGTAGTATCTCCCCGGGATCAAACTATGGCTACACCTTC
-,TRBJ2-5,TRBD2,TRBV7-2,CASSLSGLAGGRRETQYF,TGTGCCAGCAGCTTATCCGGACTAGCGGGGGGGCGGAGGGAGACCCAGTACTTC
-,TRBJ1-5,-,TRBV19,CASSIPTAAASQPQHF,TGTGCCAGTAGCATTCCTACCGCGGCCGCGAGTCAGCCCCAGCATTTT
-,TRBJ2-7,-,TRBV7-2,CASSKATGTSIYEQYF,TGTGCCAGCAGCAAAGCTACCGGGACAAGCATCTACGAGCAGTACTTC
once,TRBJ2-1,-,TRBV9,CASSVGLGSHDEQFF,TGTGCCAGCAGCGTAGGGTTGGGTAGCCACGATGAGCAGTTCTTC
-,TRBJ2-3,TRBD2,TRBV7-3,CASSLLAGGLNTQYF,TGTGCCAGCAGCTTACTAGCGGGAGGGCTAAATACGCAGTATTTT
-,TRBJ2-5,-,TRBV5-1,CASSLLLRGETQYF,TGCGCCAGCAGCCTACTCCTCAGGGGAGAGACCCAGTACTTC
few,TRBJ2-1,-,TRBV19,CASSMGLYNEQFF,TGTGCCAGTAGTATGGGACTCTACAATGAGCAGTTCTTC
-,TRBJ2-7,TRBD1,TRBV29-1,CSGGQAYEQYF,TGCAGCGGGGGACAGGCCTACGAGCAGTACTTC